This section outlines one T cell receptor (beta chain) sequence together with its context. Its antigen is not known. The V gene's germline CDR1 is LNHDA and CDR2 SQIVND (reference sequence). The CDR3 has 15 residues. The V and J ends lost 5 bases and 0 bases respectively, with 12 bases between them. This record belongs to a study of shared clonotypes between healthy human individuals. Study-level information: Per donor, three plates held CD4 naive cells, three held CD4 memory, two held CD8 naive and one held CD8 memory.

Study conclusions and caveats: The study found lower generation probabilities in non-shared clonotypes than in those shared by all four donors.

Each sample came from a Caucasian adult donor living in Nashville, Tennessee. Genomic DNA of each subset was evenly split across several immunoSEQ plates. This table comes from immunoSEQ multiplex PCR, and its TCRdb copy is limited to in-frame clones, with some not included. The sample includes some 1.1 million clones, roughly 80% seen only once; the top ten take roughly 0.82%. The chain employs TRBV19 and TRBJ2-3; D is ambiguous. The sequence derives from a man younger than 35 in good health. Some clones in this sample may be carry-over from other donors' samples. Specimen: memory CD4+ T cells from PBMCs. Subset here: CD45RA-negative fraction. CDR3 sequence reads: CASSSRIASTDTQYF. CDR3 coding DNA: TGTGCCAGTAGTTCCCGGATCGCTAGCACAGATACGCAGTATTTT.